Listed here is a single T cell receptor (beta chain). Its antigen is as yet unknown. The data belong to a study of Ad26.COV2.S vaccination and SARS-CoV-2 variants. Whole-study context: This donor came from the COV1001 trial of Ad26.COV2.S. Donor got 5x10^10 or 1x10^11 viral particles of Ad26.COV2.S. Notes on the study in general: People who got the vaccine or the placebo had similar non-spike TCR breadth.

From germline, CDR1 is MDHEN and CDR2 SYDVKM. CDR3 length equals 16 residues. The V segment lost 8 bases and the J segment 1 base; nucleotides outside the gene matches: 9. Noted treatment: roughly 18 received Ad26.COV2.S at low or high dose, single or two shots; about five received placebo; per-sample allocation not given. Samples came from day 63 after the first vaccine or placebo injection. Whoever gave the sample was an adult aged 18-55 years in Boston. Profiled with immunoSEQ multiplex PCR; TCRdb holds only in-frame clones, not every one. The table lists fewer than 500,000 clones, roughly 87% of them singletons.

V usage is TRBV28 and J usage is TRBJ2-5, with 11 bases that match TRBD1. The sequencing here drew on peripheral blood, taken in a trial of Ad26.COV2.S vaccine versus placebo. This TCR was sampled from a person between 18 and 60 years old who received the Ad26.COV2.S COVID-19 vaccine or a placebo. The CDR3 loop is CASLSTGTGGQETQYF. CDR3 nucleotide sequence: TGTGCCAGCCTTTCGACCGGGACAGGGGGCCAAGAGACCCAGTACTTC.